Listed here are 6 T cell receptor beta chains from one sample, sequenced in a study of T cells in Graves' hyperthyroidism and ophthalmopathy. TCR beta CDR3 sequences were amplified from RNA transcripts. HTBI primers drove first-round RT-PCR of the TCR CDR3. TCRdb re-called the multiplex PCR reads through MiXCR, storing one row per CDR3 protein. Among 450,000 to 700,000 distinct CDR3 sequences listed, around 46% were seen once. The sample comprised peripheral blood or thyroid tissue (not recorded which). These receptors all come from a woman aged 18 to 35 with Graves' hyperthyroidism.

The chain carries TRBV7-9 and TRBJ1-1, with D hard to call. V was shortened by 2 bases and J by 2 bases, with 9 bases between the two germline ends. The CDR3 has 14 amino acids. Germline V lookup: CDR1 SEHNR, CDR2 FQNEAQ (reference sequence). The CDR3 sequence is CASSLPPDNTEAFF. The CDR3 DNA is TGTGCCAGCAGCTTACCCCCAGATAACACTGAAGCTTTCTTT.

The CDR3 coding sequence is TGCGCCAGCAGCTTGGAGCTAGCGGGAGGTGGGGAGCAGTACTTC. Translated: CASSLELAGGGEQYF. V usage is TRBV5-1 and J usage is TRBJ2-7; 11 positions match TRBD2. The germline V gene encodes CDR1 SGHRS and CDR2 YFSETQ. Trimming took 0 bases from V and 7 from J; bases not matched to a gene: 6. The CDR3 consists of 15 residues.

This clonotype has a count of ten or more. The rearrangement links TRBV3-1 to TRBJ2-7; D is possibly TRBD1 (6 bases). Germline CDR1 LGHDT, CDR2 YNNKEL (reference sequence). V shed 3 bases and J shed 3 bases, with 12 bases lying between them. The length of the CDR3 is 14 residues. This CDR3 is CASSHFQGNYEQYF. The DNA for the CDR3 is TGTGCCAGCAGCCATTTCCAGGGGAACTACGAGCAGTACTTC.

V gene TRBV19 combines with J gene TRBJ1-1; D is perhaps TRBD1 (6 bases). The germline V and J ends were trimmed by 9 bases and 5 bases, with 22 bases remaining between them. The CDR3 consists of 15 residues. The germline CDR1 and CDR2 sequences are LNHDA and SQIVND (reference sequence). CDR3 in amino acids: CASSPLVGGQTEAFF. The DNA of the CDR3 is TGTGCCAGCTCACCACTCGTCGGGGGGCAGACTGAAGCTTTCTTT.

Regarding this clonotype: A much larger clone is a single base away; this may be a read error. The chain recombines TRBV7-3 with TRBJ2-7; 13 nucleotides match TRBD2. Germline assignment: CDR1 SGHTA and CDR2 FQGTGA. CDR3 length: 18 amino acids. V lost 4 bases, J lost 2 bases, and 11 bases stayed unmatched. This chain's CDR3 is CASSSGLAGASRPYEQYF. The CDR3 DNA sequence: TGTGCCAGCAGCTCCGGACTAGCGGGAGCCTCACGGCCCTACGAGCAGTACTTC.

This clonotype was counted many times. The chain employs TRBV7-2 and TRBJ2-5, with D perhaps matching TRBD1 (5 bases). The V end was cut by 5 bases, the J end by 5 bases, with 12 bases between. Germline CDR1 is SGHTA and CDR2 is FQGNSA. This CDR3 spans 13 amino acids. The CDR3 region is CASSATVSETQYF. For the CDR3, the DNA is TGTGCCAGCAGCGCGACAGTTAGCGAGACCCAGTACTTC.